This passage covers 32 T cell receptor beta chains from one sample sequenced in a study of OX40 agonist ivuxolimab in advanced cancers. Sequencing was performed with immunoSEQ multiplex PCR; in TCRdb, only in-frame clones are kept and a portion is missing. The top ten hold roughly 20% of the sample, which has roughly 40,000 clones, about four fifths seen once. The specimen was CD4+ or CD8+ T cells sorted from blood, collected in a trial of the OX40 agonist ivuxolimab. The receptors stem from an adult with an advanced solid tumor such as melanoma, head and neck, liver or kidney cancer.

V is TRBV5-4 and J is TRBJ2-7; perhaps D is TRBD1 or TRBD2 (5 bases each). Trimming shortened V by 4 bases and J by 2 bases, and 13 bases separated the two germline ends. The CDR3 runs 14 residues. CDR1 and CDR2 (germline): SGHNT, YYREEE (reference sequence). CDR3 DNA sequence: TGTGCCAGCAGCCGAGGGGACGGACCCTACGAGCAGTACTTC. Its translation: CASSRGDGPYEQYF.

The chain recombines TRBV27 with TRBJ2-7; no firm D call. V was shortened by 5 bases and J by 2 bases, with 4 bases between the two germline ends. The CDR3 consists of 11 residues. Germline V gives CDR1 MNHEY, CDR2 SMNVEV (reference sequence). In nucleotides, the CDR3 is TGTGCCAGCAGTACCGCCTACGAGCAGTACTTC. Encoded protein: CASSTAYEQYF.

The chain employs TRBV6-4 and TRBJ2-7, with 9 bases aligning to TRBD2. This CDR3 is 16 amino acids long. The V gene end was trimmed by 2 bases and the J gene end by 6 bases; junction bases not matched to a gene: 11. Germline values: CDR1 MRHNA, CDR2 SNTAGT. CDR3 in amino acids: CASSDPEVAGAPEQYF. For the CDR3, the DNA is TGTGCCAGCAGTGACCCCGAGGTAGCGGGGGCCCCCGAGCAGTACTTC.

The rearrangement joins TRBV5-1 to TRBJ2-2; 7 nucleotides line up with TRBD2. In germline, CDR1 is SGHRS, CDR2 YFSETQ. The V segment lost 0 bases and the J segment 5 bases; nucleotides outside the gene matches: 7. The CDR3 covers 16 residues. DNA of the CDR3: TGCGCCAGCAGCTTGGTTGCGGGAGAGGGGACCGGGGAGCTGTTTTTT. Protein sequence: CASSLVAGEGTGELFF.

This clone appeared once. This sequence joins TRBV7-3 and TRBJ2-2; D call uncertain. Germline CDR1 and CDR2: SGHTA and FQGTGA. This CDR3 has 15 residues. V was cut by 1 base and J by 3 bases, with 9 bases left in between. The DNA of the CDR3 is TGTGCCAGCAGCTTAAGGACCCAGGACACCGGGGAGCTGTTTTTT. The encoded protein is CASSLRTQDTGELFF.

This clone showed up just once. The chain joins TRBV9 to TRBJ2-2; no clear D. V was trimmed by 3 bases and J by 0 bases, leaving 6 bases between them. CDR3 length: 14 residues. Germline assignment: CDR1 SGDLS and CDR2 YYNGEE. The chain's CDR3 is CASSAGANTGELFF. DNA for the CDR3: TGTGCCAGCAGCGCAGGAGCGAACACCGGGGAGCTGTTTTTT.

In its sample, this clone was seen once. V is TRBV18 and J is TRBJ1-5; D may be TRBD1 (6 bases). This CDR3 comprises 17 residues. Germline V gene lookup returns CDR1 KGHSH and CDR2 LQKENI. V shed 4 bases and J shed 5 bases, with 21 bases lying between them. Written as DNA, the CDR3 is TGTGCCAGCTCACTAGATAGGACAGCTTTATTGTATCAGCCCCAGCATTTT. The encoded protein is CASSLDRTALLYQPQHF. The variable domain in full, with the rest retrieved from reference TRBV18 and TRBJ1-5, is NAGVMQNPRHLVRRRGQEARLRCSPMKGHSHVYWYRQLPEEGLKFMVYLQKENIIDESGMPKERFSAEFPKEGPSILRIQQVVRGDSAAYFCASSLDRTALLYQPQHFGDGTRLSIL.

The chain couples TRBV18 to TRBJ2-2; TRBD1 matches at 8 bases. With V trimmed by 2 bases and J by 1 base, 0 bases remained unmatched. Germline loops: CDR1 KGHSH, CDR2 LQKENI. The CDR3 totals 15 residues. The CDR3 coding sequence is TGTGCCAGCTCACCAGGGACAGGGAACACCGGGGAGCTGTTTTTT. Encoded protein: CASSPGTGNTGELFF. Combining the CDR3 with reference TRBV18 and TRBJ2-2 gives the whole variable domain NAGVMQNPRHLVRRRGQEARLRCSPMKGHSHVYWYRQLPEEGLKFMVYLQKENIIDESGMPKERFSAEFPKEGPSILRIQQVVRGDSAAYFCASSPGTGNTGELFFGEGSRLTVL.

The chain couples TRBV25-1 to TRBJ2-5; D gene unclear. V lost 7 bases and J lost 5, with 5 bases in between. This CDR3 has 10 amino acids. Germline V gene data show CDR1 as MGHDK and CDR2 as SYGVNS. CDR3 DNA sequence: TGTGCCAGCATGTTGGAGACCCAGTACTTC. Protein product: CASMLETQYF.

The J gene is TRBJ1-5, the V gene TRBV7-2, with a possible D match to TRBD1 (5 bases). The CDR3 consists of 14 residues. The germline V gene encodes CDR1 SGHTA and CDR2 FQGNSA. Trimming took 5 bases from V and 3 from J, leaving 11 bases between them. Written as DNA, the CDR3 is TGTGCCAGCAGCATTACAGGCGACAATCAGCCCCAGCATTTT. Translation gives CASSITGDNQPQHF.

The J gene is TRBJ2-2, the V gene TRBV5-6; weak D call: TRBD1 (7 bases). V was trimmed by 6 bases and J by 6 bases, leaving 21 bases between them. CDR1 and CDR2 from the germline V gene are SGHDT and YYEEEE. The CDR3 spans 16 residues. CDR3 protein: CASNTRDRLFAGELFF. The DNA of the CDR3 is TGTGCCAGCAACACGCGGGACAGACTTTTCGCCGGGGAGCTGTTTTTT.

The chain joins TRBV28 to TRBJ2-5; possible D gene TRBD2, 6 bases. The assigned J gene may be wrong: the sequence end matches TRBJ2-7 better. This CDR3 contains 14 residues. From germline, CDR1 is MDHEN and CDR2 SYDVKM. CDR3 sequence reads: CASSDGRTTYEQYF. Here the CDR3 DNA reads TGTGCCAGCAGTGACGGACGGACTACCTACGAGCAGTACTTC.

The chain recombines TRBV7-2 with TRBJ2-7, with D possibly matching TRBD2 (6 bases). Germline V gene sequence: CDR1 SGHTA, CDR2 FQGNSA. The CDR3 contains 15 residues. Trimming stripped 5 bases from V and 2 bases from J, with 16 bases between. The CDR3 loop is CASSPLGGAAYEQYF. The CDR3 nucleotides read TGTGCCAGCAGCCCCTTAGGCGGGGCCGCCTACGAGCAGTACTTC.

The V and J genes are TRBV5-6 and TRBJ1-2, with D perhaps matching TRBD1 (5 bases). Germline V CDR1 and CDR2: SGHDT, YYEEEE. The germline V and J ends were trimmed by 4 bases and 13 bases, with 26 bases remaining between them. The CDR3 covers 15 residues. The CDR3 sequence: CASSPPPGTKRSGTF. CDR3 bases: TGTGCCAGCAGCCCGCCCCCGGGGACGAAACGTTCCGGCACCTTC.

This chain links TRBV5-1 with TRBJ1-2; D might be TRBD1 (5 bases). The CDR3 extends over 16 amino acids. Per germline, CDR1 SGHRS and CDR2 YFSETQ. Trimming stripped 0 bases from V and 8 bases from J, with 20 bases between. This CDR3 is CASSLVAPPGGRGYTF. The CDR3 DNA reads TGCGCCAGCAGCTTGGTGGCTCCTCCCGGGGGTAGGGGCTACACCTTC.

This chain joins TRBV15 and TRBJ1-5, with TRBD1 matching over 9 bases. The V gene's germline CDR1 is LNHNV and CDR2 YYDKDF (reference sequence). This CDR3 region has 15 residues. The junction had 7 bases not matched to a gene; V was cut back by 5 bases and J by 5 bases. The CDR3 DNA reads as TGTGCCACCAGCCGGGGACAGGGAGGGGATCAGCCCCAGCATTTT. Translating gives CATSRGQGGDQPQHF.

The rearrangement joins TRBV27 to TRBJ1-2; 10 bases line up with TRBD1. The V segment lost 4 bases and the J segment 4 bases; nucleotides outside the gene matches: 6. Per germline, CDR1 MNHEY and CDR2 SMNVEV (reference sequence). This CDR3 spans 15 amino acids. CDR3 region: CASSSTGQGIYGYTF. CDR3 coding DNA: TGTGCCAGCAGTTCCACGGGACAGGGGATCTATGGCTACACCTTC.

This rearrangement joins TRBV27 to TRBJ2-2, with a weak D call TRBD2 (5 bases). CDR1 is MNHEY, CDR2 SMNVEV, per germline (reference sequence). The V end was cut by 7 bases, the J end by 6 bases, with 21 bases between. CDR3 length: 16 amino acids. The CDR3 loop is CASTMLVGSQAGELFF. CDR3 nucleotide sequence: TGTGCCAGCACTATGTTAGTTGGGAGTCAGGCCGGGGAGCTGTTTTTT.

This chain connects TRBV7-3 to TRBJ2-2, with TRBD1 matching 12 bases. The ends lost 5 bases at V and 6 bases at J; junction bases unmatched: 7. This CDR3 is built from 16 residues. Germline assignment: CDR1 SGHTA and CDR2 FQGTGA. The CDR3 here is CASSAPGQGASGELFF. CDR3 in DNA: TGTGCCAGCAGCGCTCCGGGACAGGGGGCCTCCGGGGAGCTGTTTTTT.

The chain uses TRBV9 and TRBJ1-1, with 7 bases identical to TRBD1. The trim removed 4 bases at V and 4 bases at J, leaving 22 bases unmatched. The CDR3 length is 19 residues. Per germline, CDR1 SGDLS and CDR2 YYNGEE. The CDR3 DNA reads TGTGCCAGCAGCCCAGGCCCCCATCCTACAGGGGAAGAGGGCACTGAAGCTTTCTTT. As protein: CASSPGPHPTGEEGTEAFF.

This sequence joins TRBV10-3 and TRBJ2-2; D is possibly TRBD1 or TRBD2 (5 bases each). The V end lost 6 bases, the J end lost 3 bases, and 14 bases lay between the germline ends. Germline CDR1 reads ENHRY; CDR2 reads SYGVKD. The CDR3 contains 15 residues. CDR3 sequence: CAISREPTYTGELFF. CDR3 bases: TGTGCCATCAGCAGGGAGCCCACCTACACCGGGGAGCTGTTTTTT.

CDR3 nucleotides: TGTGCCAGCAGCCTGATCACAGATACGCAGTATTTT. Encoded protein: CASSLITDTQYF. The chain couples TRBV7-6 to TRBJ2-3, with D hard to call. Deletions cut 5 bases from V and 2 bases from J, with 5 bases between. This CDR3 region has 12 residues. Germline V gives CDR1 SGHVS, CDR2 FNYEAQ.

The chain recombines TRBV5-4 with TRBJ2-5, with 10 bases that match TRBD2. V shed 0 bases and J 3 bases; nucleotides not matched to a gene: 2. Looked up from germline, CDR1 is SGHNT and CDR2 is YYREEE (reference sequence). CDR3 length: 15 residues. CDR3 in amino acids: CASSLGLAGEETQYF. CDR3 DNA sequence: TGTGCCAGCAGCTTGGGGCTAGCGGGGGAAGAGACCCAGTACTTC.

The CDR3 coding sequence is TGTGCCAGCAGTCCAATCCACACCGGTTTTAGCAATCAGCCCCAGCATTTT. Its protein product is CASSPIHTGFSNQPQHF. This chain connects TRBV27 to TRBJ1-5; D is unresolved. V was shortened by 5 bases and J by 0 bases, with 17 bases between the two germline ends. The CDR3 is made up of 17 amino acids. The germline V gene has CDR1 MNHEY and CDR2 SMNVEV (reference sequence).

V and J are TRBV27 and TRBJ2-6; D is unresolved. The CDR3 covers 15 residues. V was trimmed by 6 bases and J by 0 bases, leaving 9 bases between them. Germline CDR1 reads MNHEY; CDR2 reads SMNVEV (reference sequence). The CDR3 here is CASRDVSSGANVLTF. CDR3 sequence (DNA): TGTGCCAGCAGAGACGTAAGCTCTGGGGCCAACGTCCTGACTTTC.

CDR3 protein: CASSQDRAAARGYNEQFF. The CDR3, as DNA: TGCGCCAGCAGCCAAGACCGCGCGGCGGCTAGGGGCTACAATGAGCAGTTCTTC. This chain connects TRBV4-3 to TRBJ2-1, with D possibly being TRBD1 (5 bases). The CDR3 extends over 18 amino acids. CDR1 LGHNA and CDR2 YSLEER come from the germline V gene. V lost 0 bases and J 3 bases, leaving 18 bases between the germline ends.

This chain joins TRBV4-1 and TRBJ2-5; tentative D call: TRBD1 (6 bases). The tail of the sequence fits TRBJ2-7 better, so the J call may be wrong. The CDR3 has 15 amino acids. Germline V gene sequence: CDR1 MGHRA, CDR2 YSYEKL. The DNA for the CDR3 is TGCGCCAGCAGCCAAGCCGAGGACAGACTTTACGAGCAGTACTTC. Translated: CASSQAEDRLYEQYF.

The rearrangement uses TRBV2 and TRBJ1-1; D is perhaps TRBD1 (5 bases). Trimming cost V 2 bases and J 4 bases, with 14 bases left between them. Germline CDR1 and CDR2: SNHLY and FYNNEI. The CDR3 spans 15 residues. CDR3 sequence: CASSEQTERGTEAFF. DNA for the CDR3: TGTGCCAGCAGTGAACAGACAGAGAGGGGCACTGAAGCTTTCTTT.

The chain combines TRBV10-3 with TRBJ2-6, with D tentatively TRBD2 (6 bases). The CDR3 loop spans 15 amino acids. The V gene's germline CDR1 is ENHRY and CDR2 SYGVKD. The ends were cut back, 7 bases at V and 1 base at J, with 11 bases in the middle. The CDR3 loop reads CAITRGVSGANVLTF. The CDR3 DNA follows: TGTGCCATCACCCGCGGGGTATCTGGGGCCAACGTCCTGACTTTC.

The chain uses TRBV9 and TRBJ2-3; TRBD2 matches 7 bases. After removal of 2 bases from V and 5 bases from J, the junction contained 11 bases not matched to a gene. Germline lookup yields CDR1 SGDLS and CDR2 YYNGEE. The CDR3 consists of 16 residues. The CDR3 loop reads CASSVSIAGAGDTQYF. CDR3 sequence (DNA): TGTGCCAGCAGCGTGTCTATTGCGGGAGCGGGAGATACGCAGTATTTT. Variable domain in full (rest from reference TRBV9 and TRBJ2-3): DSGVTQTPKHLITATGQRVTLRCSPRSGDLSVYWYQQSLDQGLQFLIQYYNGEERAKGNILERFSAQQFPDLHSELNLSSLELGDSALYFCASSVSIAGAGDTQYFGPGTRLTVL.

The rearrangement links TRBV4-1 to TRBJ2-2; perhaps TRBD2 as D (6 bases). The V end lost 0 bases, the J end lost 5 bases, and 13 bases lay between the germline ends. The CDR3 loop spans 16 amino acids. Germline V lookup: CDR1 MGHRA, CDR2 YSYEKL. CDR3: CASSQDRTIWTGELFF. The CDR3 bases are TGCGCCAGCAGCCAAGATCGGACTATTTGGACCGGGGAGCTGTTTTTT.

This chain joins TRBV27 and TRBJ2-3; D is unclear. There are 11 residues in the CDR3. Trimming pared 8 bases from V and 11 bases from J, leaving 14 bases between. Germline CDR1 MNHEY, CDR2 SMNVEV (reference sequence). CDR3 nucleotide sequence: TGTGCCAGCTGCCATTTGAAGGAGCAGTATTTT. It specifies CASCHLKEQYF.